The 4 T cell receptor beta chains given below trace back to one sample, sequenced in a study of long-term antiretroviral therapy in people with HIV. Runs used v3.0 of the immunoSEQ assay and were done at survey level. The method was immunoSEQ multiplex PCR; TCRdb's version includes in-frame clones alone and lacks a portion of them. The repertoire consists of some 13,000 clones, with 80% occurring once and the leading ten covering under 15%. Material: unsorted PBMCs, obtained 3.2 years before starting antiretroviral therapy. The receptors shown here come from a man aged 35-49 years with HIV.

Only one count was recorded for this clone. V usage is TRBV6-1 and J usage is TRBJ2-4, with a tentative D call TRBD1 (6 bases). Germline CDR1 MNHNS, CDR2 SASEGT. This CDR3 has 13 amino acids. The V end lost 8 bases, the J end lost 4 bases, and 12 bases lay between the germline ends. The CDR3 here is CASGTTTKNIQYF. The CDR3, as DNA: TGTGCCAGCGGGACAACTACAAAAAACATTCAGTACTTC.

This sequence joins TRBV11-3 and TRBJ1-2; maybe TRBD1 (6 bases). Germline V CDR1 and CDR2: SGHNT, YENEEA. With 1 base removed from V and 2 bases from J, the gap between germline ends came to 11 bases. The CDR3 covers 15 residues. CDR3 sequence reads: CASSLGFQGNYGYTF. The CDR3 nucleotides read TGTGCCAGCAGCTTAGGTTTTCAGGGGAACTATGGCTACACCTTC.

The genes are TRBV9 and TRBJ1-4; D is unclear. V gave up 4 bases and J gave up 0 bases, with 7 bases separating them. The CDR3 has 14 amino acids. CDR1 and CDR2 from the germline V gene are SGDLS and YYNGEE. The CDR3 region has the DNA TGTGCCAGCAGCTCTGGCGCAACTAATGAAAAACTGTTTTTT. Residues: CASSSGATNEKLFF. The full variable domain, with the rest looked up from reference TRBV9 and TRBJ1-4, is DSGVTQTPKHLITATGQRVTLRCSPRSGDLSVYWYQQSLDQGLQFLIQYYNGEERAKGNILERFSAQQFPDLHSELNLSSLELGDSALYFCASSSGATNEKLFFGSGTQLSVL.

The chain combines TRBV5-1 with TRBJ2-5; possible D gene TRBD2, 5 bases. CDR3 length: 14 residues. The V and J ends lost 1 base and 4 bases respectively, with 11 bases between them. Germline-derived CDR1 and CDR2 are SGHRS and YFSETQ. The CDR3 here is CASSLTREGETQYF. CDR3 nucleotides: TGCGCCAGCAGCTTGACCAGAGAGGGAGAGACCCAGTACTTC. Using reference TRBV5-1 and TRBJ2-5 for the parts outside the CDR3, the full variable domain is KAGVTQTPRYLIKTRGQQVTLSCSPISGHRSVSWYQQTPGQGLQFLFEYFSETQRNKGNFPGRFSGRQFSNSRSEMNVSTLELGDSALYLCASSLTREGETQYFGPGTRLLVL.